The entry below gives a single T cell receptor beta chain sequence along with its context. These data come from a study of patients and donors after allogeneic stem cell transplantation. TCRdb re-called the RT-PCR reads through MiXCR, storing one row per CDR3 protein. In the table there are more than 850,000 distinct CDR3 sequences, about 20% of which are singletons. J was trimmed by 1 base and V by 3 bases; bases with no gene match: 10. CDR1 is SEHNR, CDR2 FQNEAQ, per germline (reference sequence). This CDR3 is built from 17 residues. The chain combines TRBV7-9 with TRBJ2-3, with 7 bases aligning to TRBD1. The sequenced sample was blood, either unsorted or a sorted T cell fraction (not recorded which). The clonotype comes from a human donor who was either an allogeneic HSCT recipient or a stem cell or donor lymphocyte infusion donor (not recorded which). It is not recorded whose cells these are; they may come from a transplant donor. The chain's CDR3 is CASSLGGTGTGTDTQYF. Here the CDR3 DNA reads TGTGCCAGCAGCTTGGGCGGAACCGGGACAGGCACAGATACGCAGTATTTT.